Following are 26 T cell receptor beta chains from one sample sequenced in a study of shared clonotypes between healthy human individuals. Produced via immunoSEQ multiplex PCR; TCRdb's table is partial and in-frame only. Of 450,000 to 500,000 clones in the sample, about 80% are singletons; the top ten hold 9.5% to 15%. Material: PBMCs. The receptors were sampled from a middle-aged woman in good health. Some clones in this sample may be carry-over from other donors' samples.

This chain uses TRBV7-9 with TRBJ1-2, with 8 bases matching TRBD1. This CDR3 region has 16 residues. V lost 0 bases to trimming and J lost 7 bases; unmatched junction nucleotides: 10. Looked up from germline, CDR1 is SEHNR and CDR2 is FQNEAQ (reference sequence). CDR3 nucleotides: TGTGCCAGCAGCTTAGCAGGTCCGGGACAGGTAGCTGGCTACACCTTC. Its translation: CASSLAGPGQVAGYTF. The full variable domain, its missing parts supplied by reference TRBV7-9 and TRBJ1-2, is DTGVSQNPRHKITKRGQNVTFRCDPISEHNRLYWYRQTLGQGPEFLTYFQNEAQLEKSRLLSDRFSAERPKGSFSTLEIQRTEQGDSAMYLCASSLAGPGQVAGYTFGSGTRLTVV.

This clone was seen just once. The genes are TRBV6-1 and TRBJ2-3, with TRBD2 as a possible D gene (6 bases). Trimming took 1 base from V and 1 from J, leaving 6 bases between them. CDR1 and CDR2 (germline): MNHNS, SASEGT. The CDR3 has 14 amino acids. The CDR3 reads CASSEGRGTDTQYF. DNA for the CDR3: TGTGCCAGCAGTGAAGGGAGGGGCACAGATACGCAGTATTTT.

V gene TRBV4-3 combines with J gene TRBJ2-1, with 7 nucleotides matching TRBD2. CDR1 LGHNA and CDR2 YSLEER come from the germline V gene. V gave up 4 bases and J gave up 2 bases; unmatched junction bases: 11. CDR3 length: 17 residues. The CDR3 DNA reads as TGCGCCAGCAGCCCCTCGGGGGAGGGTAATCCCTACAATGAGCAGTTCTTC. Residues: CASSPSGEGNPYNEQFF.

This clone has ten or more counts. The V gene is TRBV10-1, the J gene TRBJ2-1, with D possibly TRBD1 on 5 matching bases. This CDR3 is 13 amino acids long. The V gene's germline CDR1 is WNHNN and CDR2 SYGVQD (reference sequence). The germline V and J ends were trimmed by 6 bases and 9 bases, with 15 bases remaining between them. The CDR3 sequence is CASSNRIYGEQFF. The CDR3 region has the DNA TGCGCCAGCAGCAACAGGATTTACGGTGAGCAGTTCTTC.

Notes on this clone: Other DNA sequences of this sample code for an identical CDR3. This chain connects TRBV4-3 to TRBJ1-2; 9 nucleotides line up with TRBD1. CDR3 size: 18 residues. V lost 3 bases and J lost 3; bases outside the gene matches: 14. CDR1 and CDR2 (germline): LGHNA, YSLEER. The CDR3 DNA sequence: TGCGCCAGCAGCCAGGACAGGGGAGTTCGGGTTGTGGACTATGGCTACACCTTC. Amino acids: CASSQDRGVRVVDYGYTF.

V and J are TRBV6-6 and TRBJ1-2, with D possibly being TRBD1 (5 bases). The CDR3 spans 15 residues. V lost 2 bases and J lost 8, with 18 bases in between. CDR1 is MNHNY and CDR2 is SVGAGI in the germline V gene (reference sequence). In nucleotides, the CDR3 is TGTGCCAGCAGTTACCCCGGGACTCCCAAGCGAGGCTACACCTTC. Amino acids: CASSYPGTPKRGYTF.

A remark on this clone: Within the sample, other DNA sequences also encode this same CDR3. The gene calls are TRBV27 and TRBJ1-5; 7 nucleotides align to TRBD1. In germline, CDR1 is MNHEY, CDR2 SMNVEV (reference sequence). V lost 2 bases, J lost 7 bases, and 5 bases stayed unmatched. The CDR3 covers 14 residues. CDR3 sequence reads: CASSLNRGGQPQHF. DNA of the CDR3: TGTGCCAGCAGTTTAAACAGGGGAGGGCAGCCCCAGCATTTT.

This sequence joins TRBV30 and TRBJ2-5; no firm D call. Between the trimmed V and J ends, which lost 1 base and 4 bases, there was a span of 7 bases. Germline values: CDR1 GTSNPN, CDR2 SVGIG (reference sequence). CDR3 length equals 12 residues. CDR3 sequence (DNA): TGTGCCTGGAGTGACTTAGGAGAGACCCAGTACTTC. As protein: CAWSDLGETQYF. The complete variable domain, with remaining parts taken from reference TRBV30 and TRBJ2-5, reads SQTIHQWPATLVQPVGSPLSLECTVEGTSNPNLYWYRQAAGRGLQLLFYSVGIGQISSEVPQNLSASRPQDRQFILSSKKLLLSDSGFYLCAWSDLGETQYFGPGTRLLVL.

The genes are TRBV7-2 and TRBJ2-5, with a possible D match to TRBD1 (5 bases). Germline V gene data show CDR1 as SGHTA and CDR2 as FQGNSA. The CDR3 sequence is 15 residues long. Trimming stripped 5 bases from V and 1 base from J, with 14 bases between. The CDR3 is CASSAQAGPQETQYF. The CDR3 nucleotides read TGTGCCAGCAGCGCCCAGGCAGGGCCCCAAGAGACCCAGTACTTC.

The chain is built from TRBV7-6 and TRBJ2-2; perhaps TRBD1 as D (6 bases). The CDR3 contains 17 residues. Germline V lookup: CDR1 SGHVS, CDR2 FNYEAQ. V was cut by 3 bases and J by 1 base, with 15 bases left in between. DNA for the CDR3: TGTGCCAGCAGCTTCACCCTGGGACAAATGAACACCGGGGAGCTGTTTTTT. Protein product: CASSFTLGQMNTGELFF.

This chain links TRBV2 with TRBJ2-7, with TRBD1 matching over 8 bases. The CDR3 consists of 13 residues. V shed 4 bases and J 3 bases; nucleotides not matched to a gene: 2. Looked up from germline, CDR1 is SNHLY and CDR2 is FYNNEI. In DNA form, the CDR3 reads TGTGCCAGCAGTGGGACAGGGTTCTACGAGCAGTACTTC. Amino acids: CASSGTGFYEQYF.

The rearrangement uses TRBV6-1 and TRBJ2-7; D unclear. CDR1 is MNHNS, CDR2 SASEGT, per germline. Deletions cut 11 bases from V and 6 bases from J, with 14 bases between. This CDR3 comprises 11 residues. CDR3 DNA: TGTGCCTCTCGGTTGGGTGGCGAGCAGTACTTC. It is translated as CASRLGGEQYF.

The V and J genes are TRBV29-1 and TRBJ2-7, with 8 bases that match TRBD1. The germline V gene has CDR1 SQVTM and CDR2 ANQGSEA. The CDR3 totals 13 residues. The trim removed 4 bases at V and 3 bases at J, leaving 5 bases unmatched. CDR3 protein: CSVVLRGHYEQYF. The CDR3 DNA reads TGCAGCGTTGTTCTCAGGGGGCACTACGAGCAGTACTTC.

CDR3 nucleotides: TGTGCCAGCAGCTCCGCCGTGACTAGCGGGAGACCCAATGAGCAGTTCTTC. The encoded protein is CASSSAVTSGRPNEQFF. This chain joins TRBV9 and TRBJ2-1; 12 bases line up with TRBD2. This CDR3 is built from 17 residues. Germline V lookup: CDR1 SGDLS, CDR2 YYNGEE. Trimming cost V 4 bases and J 6 bases; bases outside gene matches: 11.

The chain recombines TRBV27 with TRBJ1-1; D gene uncertain. The CDR3 length is 15 residues. Germline V gene sequence: CDR1 MNHEY, CDR2 SMNVEV (reference sequence). Between the trimmed V and J ends, which lost 8 bases and 1 base, there was a span of 17 bases. DNA of the CDR3: TGTGCCAGCGTATCCCAGCGGGGAGGGAACACTGAAGCTTTCTTT. Amino acid sequence: CASVSQRGGNTEAFF.

The genes are TRBV2 and TRBJ2-1, with 12 bases identical to TRBD2. Trimming cost V 1 base and J 4 bases; bases outside gene matches: 2. The germline V gene encodes CDR1 SNHLY and CDR2 FYNNEI. The CDR3 extends over 16 amino acids. CDR3 nucleotide sequence: TGTGCCAGCAGTGAAGTTGGACTAGCGGGATACAATGAGCAGTTCTTC. Amino acid sequence: CASSEVGLAGYNEQFF.

The rearrangement links TRBV11-2 to TRBJ2-5; D remains unclear. V lost 1 base to trimming and J lost 5 bases, with 23 bases between them. The CDR3 length is 18 residues. Germline CDR1 and CDR2: SGHAT and FQNNGV. The CDR3 loop reads CASSLGLPPLQRRETQYF. The CDR3 DNA sequence: TGTGCCAGCAGCTTAGGTCTCCCCCCGTTACAGCGAAGGGAGACCCAGTACTTC.

This sequence joins TRBV7-3 and TRBJ2-3; D uncertain. With 3 bases removed from V and 2 bases from J, the gap between germline ends came to 6 bases. CDR1 SGHTA and CDR2 FQGTGA come from the germline V gene. This CDR3 is built from 13 residues. CDR3: CASSFQTTDTQYF. CDR3 in DNA: TGTGCCAGCAGCTTCCAAACCACAGATACGCAGTATTTT.

The table lists this clone with a count of one. The rearrangement links TRBV5-1 to TRBJ1-5; tentatively, D is TRBD1 (5 bases). Germline V gives CDR1 SGHRS, CDR2 YFSETQ. Trimming removed 4 bases from V and 5 bases from J, with 16 bases in between. This CDR3 has 15 amino acids. CDR3 amino acids: CASSPTGGGDQPQHF. The DNA of the CDR3 is TGCGCCAGCAGCCCTACGGGGGGTGGCGATCAGCCCCAGCATTTT.

Concerning this clone itself: The sample carries other DNA sequences with the same CDR3. The V and J genes are TRBV7-9 and TRBJ1-1, with TRBD1 identical over 8 bases. This CDR3 has 14 amino acids. The J segment lost 2 bases and the V segment lost 3 bases, leaving 2 bases of the junction unmatched. Germline V gene data show CDR1 as SEHNR and CDR2 as FQNEAQ (reference sequence). CDR3 region: CASSFGQGNTEAFF. The CDR3 bases are TGTGCCAGCAGCTTCGGACAGGGAAACACTGAAGCTTTCTTT.

CDR3 protein: CASSLQGSDTQYF. The DNA for the CDR3 is TGTGCCAGCAGCCTCCAGGGTTCGGATACGCAGTATTTT. The chain carries TRBV11-3 and TRBJ2-3; D may be TRBD1 (5 bases). This CDR3 has 13 amino acids. Germline-derived CDR1 and CDR2 are SGHNT and YENEEA. V dropped 5 bases and J dropped 6 bases, with 12 bases sitting between them.

V is TRBV6-1 and J is TRBJ1-3; D is uncertain. The CDR3 is 15 residues long. The germline V gene has CDR1 MNHNS and CDR2 SASEGT. V was pared by 7 bases and J by 0 bases, with 13 bases between. Here the CDR3 DNA reads TGTGCCAGCATCGATACTGCCTTCTCTGGAAACACCATATATTTT. Translating gives CASIDTAFSGNTIYF.

With regard to this clone: Just one base apart from a much larger clone, this may be a read error. This chain joins TRBV6-4 and TRBJ2-6; no clear D. The V and J ends lost 1 base and 2 bases respectively, with 3 bases between them. The CDR3 sequence is 14 residues long. CDR1 MRHNA and CDR2 SNTAGT come from the germline V gene. DNA of the CDR3: TGTGCCAGCAGTGACTGGGCTGGGGCCAACGTCCTGACTTTC. This gives the protein CASSDWAGANVLTF.

The chain joins TRBV7-9 to TRBJ2-2; 8 bases map to TRBD2. The V gene's germline CDR1 is SEHNR and CDR2 FQNEAQ (reference sequence). The CDR3 runs 15 residues. Losses at the gene ends were 5 bases for V and 4 bases for J; bases not matched to a gene: 6. CDR3 nucleotide sequence: TGTGCCAGCAGCCAGGACAGCGGGAGCACCGGGGAGCTGTTTTTT. Its protein product is CASSQDSGSTGELFF.

This clone was detected once. V and J are TRBV7-2 and TRBJ2-1; 7 positions agree with TRBD2. The CDR3 length is 14 residues. The V segment lost 4 bases and the J segment 6 bases; nucleotides outside the gene matches: 6. Germline lookup yields CDR1 SGHTA and CDR2 FQGNSA. CDR3: CASSSGLEFNEQFF. CDR3 nucleotide sequence: TGTGCCAGCAGCTCCGGACTAGAGTTCAATGAGCAGTTCTTC.

This chain links TRBV27 with TRBJ2-5; D ambiguous. The CDR3 runs to 15 residues. Looked up from germline, CDR1 is MNHEY and CDR2 is SMNVEV (reference sequence). V shed 3 bases and J shed 5 bases, with 16 bases lying between them. CDR3 sequence: CASSLSAWGWETQYF. CDR3 nucleotide sequence: TGTGCCAGCAGTTTGTCGGCCTGGGGATGGGAGACCCAGTACTTC.